This T cell receptor beta chain was captured by sequencing in a study of esophageal squamous cell carcinoma under preoperative chemotherapy. Study-level points and caveats: After chemotherapy, TCR diversity rose significantly in peripheral T cells but not in tumor-infiltrating lymphocytes. Paclitaxel-nedaplatin therapy caused immediate, substantial clonotype frequency changes. Post-treatment tumor-infiltrating lymphocytes appeared partly derived from peripheral T cells migrating into the tumor.

The time point here: after preoperative PTX-NDP chemotherapy. Patients received paclitaxel-nedaplatin as preoperative chemotherapy before surgery. V was shortened by 6 bases and J by 0 bases, with 15 bases between the two germline ends. The CDR3 is made up of 15 amino acids. In its sample, this clonotype was seen many times. Its target is not known. Each CDR3 protein gets one entry after TCRdb re-called the PCR reads with MiXCR. The table shows 30,000 or so distinct CDR3 sequences, with 40% to 65% occurring only once. The sequence came from a human donor with esophageal squamous cell carcinoma. The donor label of this sample is uncertain. The V gene is TRBV12-3 or TRBV12-4, the J gene TRBJ2-7; D not certain. This sample was obtained from a patient given preoperative chemotherapy. This CDR3 reads CASSHQSGGSYEQYF. Written as DNA, the CDR3 is TGTGCCAGCAGCCACCAATCAGGCGGCTCCTACGAGCAGTACTTC.